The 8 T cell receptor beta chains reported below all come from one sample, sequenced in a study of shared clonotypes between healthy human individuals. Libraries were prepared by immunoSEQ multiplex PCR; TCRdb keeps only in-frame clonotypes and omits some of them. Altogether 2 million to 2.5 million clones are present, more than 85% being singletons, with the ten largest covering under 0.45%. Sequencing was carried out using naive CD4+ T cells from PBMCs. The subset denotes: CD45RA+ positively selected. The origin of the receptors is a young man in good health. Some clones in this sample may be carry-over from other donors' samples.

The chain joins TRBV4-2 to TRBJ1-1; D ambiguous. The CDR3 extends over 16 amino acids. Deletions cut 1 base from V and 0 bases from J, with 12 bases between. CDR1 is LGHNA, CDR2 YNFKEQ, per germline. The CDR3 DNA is TGTGCCAGCAGCCAAGGGCGAAACACCTTGAACACTGAAGCTTTCTTT. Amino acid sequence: CASSQGRNTLNTEAFF.

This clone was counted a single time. The CDR3 sequence: CASSERLYDGELFF. Here the CDR3 DNA reads TGCGCCAGCAGTGAGAGGCTGTACGACGGGGAGCTGTTTTTT. The chain joins TRBV10-1 to TRBJ2-2; D gene ambiguous. Germline V CDR1 and CDR2: WNHNN, SYGVQD (reference sequence). The CDR3 is made up of 14 amino acids. V was pared by 2 bases and J by 7 bases, with 11 bases between.

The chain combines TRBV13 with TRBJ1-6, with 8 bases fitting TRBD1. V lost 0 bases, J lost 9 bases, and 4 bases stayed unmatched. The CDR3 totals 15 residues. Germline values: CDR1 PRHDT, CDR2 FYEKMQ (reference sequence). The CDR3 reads CASSLGQGASSPLHF. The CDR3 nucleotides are TGTGCCAGCAGCTTAGGGCAGGGGGCTTCTTCACCCCTCCACTTT.

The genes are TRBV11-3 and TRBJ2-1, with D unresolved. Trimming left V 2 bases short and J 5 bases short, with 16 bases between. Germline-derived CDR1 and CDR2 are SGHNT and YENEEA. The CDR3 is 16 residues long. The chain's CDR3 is CASSLRGPRLNNEQFF. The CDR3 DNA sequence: TGTGCCAGCAGCTTAAGAGGCCCCCGTTTAAACAATGAGCAGTTCTTC.

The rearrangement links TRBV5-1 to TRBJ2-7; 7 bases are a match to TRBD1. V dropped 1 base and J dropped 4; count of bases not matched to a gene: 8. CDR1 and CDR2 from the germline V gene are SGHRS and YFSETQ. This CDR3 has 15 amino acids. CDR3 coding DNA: TGCGCCAGCAGCTTGTCCGGGACAGACCTTTACGAGCAGTACTTC. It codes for CASSLSGTDLYEQYF.

The CDR3: CASSGGQGSYEQYF. The CDR3, as DNA: TGTGCCAGCAGCGGGGGACAGGGGTCCTACGAGCAGTACTTC. This chain uses TRBV7-9 with TRBJ2-7; TRBD1 matches at 10 bases. J was trimmed by 1 base and V by 5 bases; bases with no gene match: 2. This CDR3 comprises 14 residues. Germline lookup yields CDR1 SEHNR and CDR2 FQNEAQ (reference sequence).

CDR3 nucleotides: TGTGCCAGCGGACTAGCGAGGAACACCGGGGAGCTGTTTTTT. Translated: CASGLARNTGELFF. The chain is built from TRBV2 and TRBJ2-2; TRBD2 matches at 9 bases. The CDR3 contains 14 residues. V dropped 8 bases and J dropped 1; count of bases not matched to a gene: 2. Per the germline V gene, CDR1 is SNHLY and CDR2 is FYNNEI. The full variable domain, its missing parts supplied by reference TRBV2 and TRBJ2-2, is EPEVTQTPSHQVTQMGQEVILRCVPISNHLYFYWYRQILGQKVEFLVSFYNNEISEKSEIFDDQFSVERPDGSNFTLKIRSTKLEDSAMYFCASGLARNTGELFFGEGSRLTVL.

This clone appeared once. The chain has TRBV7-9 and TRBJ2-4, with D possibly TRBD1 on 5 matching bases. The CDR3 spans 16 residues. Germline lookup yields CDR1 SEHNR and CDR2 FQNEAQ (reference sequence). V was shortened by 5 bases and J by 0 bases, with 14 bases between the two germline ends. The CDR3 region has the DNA TGTGCCAGCAGCACAGACAGAGAACTAGCCAAAAACATTCAGTACTTC. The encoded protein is CASSTDRELAKNIQYF.